What follows are 4 T cell receptor beta chains derived from one specimen sequenced in a study of blood T cell repertoires in COVID-19. Measured with immunoSEQ multiplex PCR; TCRdb has only the in-frame clones, and not every one. The table has fewer than 350,000 clones, approximately 80% seen once; the top ten hold less than 3%. Specimen: peripheral blood. The source is a woman aged 60-75 years with active or convalescent COVID-19.

The chain employs TRBV4-2 and TRBJ2-4; 7 bases fit TRBD2. The CDR3 consists of 12 residues. Germline CDR1 is LGHNA and CDR2 is YNFKEQ. J gave up 6 bases and V 5 bases, and 1 base lay outside the gene matches. The CDR3 DNA reads TGTGCCAGCAGCTCGGGAGGAAACATTCAGTACTTC. As protein: CASSSGGNIQYF.

The V gene is TRBV5-4, the J gene TRBJ2-7; no clear D gene. V was clipped by 4 bases and J by 2 bases, with 7 bases between them. The CDR3 spans 12 residues. Germline V CDR1 and CDR2: SGHNT, YYREEE (reference sequence). The chain's CDR3 is CASSQRTYEQYF. The CDR3 DNA is TGTGCCAGCAGCCAGCGCACCTACGAGCAGTACTTC. Filled out from reference TRBV5-4 and TRBJ2-7, the complete variable domain reads ETGVTQSPTHLIKTRGQQVTLRCSSQSGHNTVSWYQQALGQGPQFIFQYYREEENGRGNFPPRFSGLQFPNYSSELNVNALELDDSALYLCASSQRTYEQYFGPGTRLTVT.

The chain recombines TRBV7-2 with TRBJ2-7; 8 bases match TRBD2. Losses at the gene ends were 5 bases for V and 3 bases for J; bases not matched to a gene: 6. Germline CDR1 reads SGHTA; CDR2 reads FQGNSA. CDR3 length: 14 amino acids. The CDR3, as DNA: TGTGCCAGCAGCCCCGGACTAGCTAACTACGAGCAGTACTTC. As protein: CASSPGLANYEQYF.

The rearrangement joins TRBV7-8 to TRBJ1-3; TRBD1 might be the D (6 bases). Germline-derived CDR1 and CDR2 are SGHVS and FQNEAQ. V dropped 3 bases and J dropped 0 bases, with 18 bases sitting between them. CDR3 length equals 18 residues. CDR3 loop: CASSLGRGILSSGNTIYF. The DNA for the CDR3 is TGTGCCAGCAGCTTGGGCAGGGGCATTTTGAGCTCTGGAAACACCATATATTTT.